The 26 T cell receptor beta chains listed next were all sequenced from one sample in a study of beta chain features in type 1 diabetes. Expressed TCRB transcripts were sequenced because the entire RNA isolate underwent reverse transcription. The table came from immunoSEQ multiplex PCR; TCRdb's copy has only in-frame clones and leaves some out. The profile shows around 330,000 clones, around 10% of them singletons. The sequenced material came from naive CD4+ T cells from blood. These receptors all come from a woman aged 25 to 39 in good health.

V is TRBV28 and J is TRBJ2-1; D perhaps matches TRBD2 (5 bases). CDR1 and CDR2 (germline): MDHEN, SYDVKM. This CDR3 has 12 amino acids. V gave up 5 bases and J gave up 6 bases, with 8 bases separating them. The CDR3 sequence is CASSPRANEQFF. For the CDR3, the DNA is TGTGCCAGCAGTCCGAGGGCCAATGAGCAGTTCTTC.

CDR3 region: CASSLADTQYF. The DNA of the CDR3 is TGCGCCAGCAGCTTGGCGGATACGCAGTATTTT. The chain joins TRBV5-1 to TRBJ2-3; D call uncertain. CDR1 SGHRS and CDR2 YFSETQ come from the germline V gene. With 0 bases removed from V and 6 bases from J, the gap between germline ends came to 2 bases. This CDR3 has 11 amino acids.

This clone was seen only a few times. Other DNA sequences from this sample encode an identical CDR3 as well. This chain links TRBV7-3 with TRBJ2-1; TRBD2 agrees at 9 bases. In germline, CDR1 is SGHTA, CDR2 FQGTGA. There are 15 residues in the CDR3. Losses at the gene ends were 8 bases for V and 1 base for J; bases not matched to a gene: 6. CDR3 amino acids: CASSRLADSYNEQFF. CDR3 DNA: TGTGCCAGCTCCCGACTAGCGGATTCCTACAATGAGCAGTTCTTC.

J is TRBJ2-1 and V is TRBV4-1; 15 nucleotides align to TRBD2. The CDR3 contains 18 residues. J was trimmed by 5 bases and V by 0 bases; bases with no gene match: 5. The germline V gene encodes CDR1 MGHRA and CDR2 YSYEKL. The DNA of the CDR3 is TGCGCCAGCAGCCAAGATCACGGACTAGCGGGAGGGGACAATGAGCAGTTCTTC. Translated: CASSQDHGLAGGDNEQFF.

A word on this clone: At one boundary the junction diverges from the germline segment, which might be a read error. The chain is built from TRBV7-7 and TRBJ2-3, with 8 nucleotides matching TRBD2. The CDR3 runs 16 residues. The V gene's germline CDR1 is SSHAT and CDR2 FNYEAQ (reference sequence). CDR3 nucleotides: TGTGCTAGCAGCTCCGGACTAGCCGGAGGGGAAGATACGCAGTATTTT. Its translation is CASSSGLAGGEDTQYF.

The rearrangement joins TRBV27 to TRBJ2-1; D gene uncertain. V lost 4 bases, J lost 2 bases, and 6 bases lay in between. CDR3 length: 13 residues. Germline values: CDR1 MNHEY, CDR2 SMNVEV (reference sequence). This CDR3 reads CASSYSAYNEQFF. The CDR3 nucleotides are TGTGCCAGCAGTTACTCGGCCTACAATGAGCAGTTCTTC.

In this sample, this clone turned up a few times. This chain's CDR3 is CASSRWGPSAGVRQETQYF. The CDR3 bases are TGTGCCAGCAGCCGATGGGGGCCAAGCGCGGGAGTCCGCCAAGAGACCCAGTACTTC. V usage is TRBV7-2 and J usage is TRBJ2-5, with D possibly matching TRBD2 (7 bases). The ends were cut back, 5 bases at V and 1 base at J, with 26 bases in the middle. The germline CDR1 and CDR2 sequences are SGHTA and FQGNSA. The CDR3 sequence is 19 residues long.

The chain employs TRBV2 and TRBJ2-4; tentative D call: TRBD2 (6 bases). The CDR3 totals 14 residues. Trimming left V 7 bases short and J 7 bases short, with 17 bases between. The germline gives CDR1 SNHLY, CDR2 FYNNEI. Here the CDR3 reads CASNGRTGSNIQYF. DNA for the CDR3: TGTGCCAGCAATGGGAGGACGGGAAGTAACATTCAGTACTTC.

The CDR3 sequence: CASSLLAGGSTGELFF. In DNA form, the CDR3 reads TGTGCCAGCAGCTTGCTAGCGGGAGGGTCGACCGGGGAGCTGTTTTTT. The genes are TRBV5-6 and TRBJ2-2; 12 positions agree with TRBD2. Germline loops: CDR1 SGHDT, CDR2 YYEEEE. The CDR3 runs 16 residues. With V trimmed by 1 base and J by 5 bases, 3 bases remained unmatched. Based on the CDR3 plus reference TRBV5-6 and TRBJ2-2, the full variable domain is DAGVTQSPTHLIKTRGQQVTLRCSPKSGHDTVSWYQQALGQGPQFIFQYYEEEERQRGNFPDRFSGHQFPNYSSELNVNALLLGDSALYLCASSLLAGGSTGELFFGEGSRLTVL.

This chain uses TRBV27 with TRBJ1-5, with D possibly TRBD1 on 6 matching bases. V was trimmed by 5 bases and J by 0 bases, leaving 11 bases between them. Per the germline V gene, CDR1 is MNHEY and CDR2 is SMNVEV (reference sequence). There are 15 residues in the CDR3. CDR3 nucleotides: TGTGCCAGCAGTCCAGGACAGTATAGCAATCAGCCCCAGCATTTT. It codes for CASSPGQYSNQPQHF.

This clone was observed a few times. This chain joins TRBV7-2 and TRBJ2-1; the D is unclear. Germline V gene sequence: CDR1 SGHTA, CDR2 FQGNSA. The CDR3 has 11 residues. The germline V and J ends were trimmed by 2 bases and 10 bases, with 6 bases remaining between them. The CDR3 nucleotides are TGTGCCAGCAGCTTACCTGTGGAGCAGTTCTTC. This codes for CASSLPVEQFF. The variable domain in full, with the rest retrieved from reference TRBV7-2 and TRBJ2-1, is GAGVSQSPSNKVTEKGKDVELRCDPISGHTALYWYRQSLGQGLEFLIYFQGNSAPDKSGLPSDRFSAERTGGSVSTLTIQRTQQEDSAVYLCASSLPVEQFFGPGTRLTVL.

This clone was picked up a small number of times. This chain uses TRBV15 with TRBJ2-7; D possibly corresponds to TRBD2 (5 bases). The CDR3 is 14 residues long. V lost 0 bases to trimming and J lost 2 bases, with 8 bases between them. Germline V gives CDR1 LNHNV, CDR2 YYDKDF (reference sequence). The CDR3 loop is CATSRDAGTYEQYF. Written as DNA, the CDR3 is TGTGCCACCAGCAGAGATGCGGGTACCTACGAGCAGTACTTC.

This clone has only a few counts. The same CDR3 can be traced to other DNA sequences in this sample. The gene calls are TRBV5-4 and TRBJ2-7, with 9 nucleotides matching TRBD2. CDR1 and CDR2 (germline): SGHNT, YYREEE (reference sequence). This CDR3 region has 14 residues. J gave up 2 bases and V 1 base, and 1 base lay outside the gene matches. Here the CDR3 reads CASSLLAGAYEQYF. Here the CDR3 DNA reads TGTGCCAGCAGCTTGTTAGCGGGAGCCTACGAGCAGTACTTC.

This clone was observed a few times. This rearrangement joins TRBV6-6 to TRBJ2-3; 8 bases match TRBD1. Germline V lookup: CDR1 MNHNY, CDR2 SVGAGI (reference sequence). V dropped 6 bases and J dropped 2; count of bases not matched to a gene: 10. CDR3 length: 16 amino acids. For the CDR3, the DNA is TGTGCCAGCAGCCGAGGACAGGGTTTTAACACAGATACGCAGTATTTT. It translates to CASSRGQGFNTDTQYF.

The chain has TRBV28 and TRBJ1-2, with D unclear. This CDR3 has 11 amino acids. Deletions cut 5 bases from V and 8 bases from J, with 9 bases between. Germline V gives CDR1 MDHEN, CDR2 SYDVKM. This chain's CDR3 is CASSGPWGYTF. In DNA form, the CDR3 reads TGTGCCAGCAGTGGGCCCTGGGGCTACACCTTC.

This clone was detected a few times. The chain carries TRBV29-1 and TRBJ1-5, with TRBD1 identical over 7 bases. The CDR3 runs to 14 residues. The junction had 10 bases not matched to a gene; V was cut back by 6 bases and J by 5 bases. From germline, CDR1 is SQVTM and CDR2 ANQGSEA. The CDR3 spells CSVATGASDQPQHF. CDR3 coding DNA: TGCAGCGTCGCAACAGGGGCAAGCGATCAGCCCCAGCATTTT.

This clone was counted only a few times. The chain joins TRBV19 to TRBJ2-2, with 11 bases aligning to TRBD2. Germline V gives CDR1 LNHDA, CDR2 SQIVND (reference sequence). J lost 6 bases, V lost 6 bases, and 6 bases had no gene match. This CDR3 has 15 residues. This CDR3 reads CASSILAGGSGELFF. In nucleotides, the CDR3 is TGTGCCAGTAGCATTCTAGCGGGAGGCTCCGGGGAGCTGTTTTTT.

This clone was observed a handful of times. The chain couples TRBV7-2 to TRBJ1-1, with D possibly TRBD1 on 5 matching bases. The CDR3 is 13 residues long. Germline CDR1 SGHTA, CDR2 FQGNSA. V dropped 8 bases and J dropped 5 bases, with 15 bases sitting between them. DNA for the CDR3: TGTGCCAGCGAACAGGTAGTGAGAACTGAAGCTTTCTTT. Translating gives CASEQVVRTEAFF.

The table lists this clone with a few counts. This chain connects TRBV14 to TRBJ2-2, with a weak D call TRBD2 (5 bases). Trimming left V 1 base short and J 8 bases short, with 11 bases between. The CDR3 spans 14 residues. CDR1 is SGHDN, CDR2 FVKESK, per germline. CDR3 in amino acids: CASSQVRVRGELFF. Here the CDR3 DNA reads TGTGCCAGCAGCCAAGTGAGGGTACGAGGGGAGCTGTTTTTT.

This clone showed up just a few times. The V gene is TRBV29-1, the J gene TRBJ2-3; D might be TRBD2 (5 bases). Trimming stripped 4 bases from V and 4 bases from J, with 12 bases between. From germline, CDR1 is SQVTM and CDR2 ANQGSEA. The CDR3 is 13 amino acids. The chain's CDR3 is CSVGEWVADTQYF. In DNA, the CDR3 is TGCAGCGTTGGGGAGTGGGTCGCAGATACGCAGTATTTT.

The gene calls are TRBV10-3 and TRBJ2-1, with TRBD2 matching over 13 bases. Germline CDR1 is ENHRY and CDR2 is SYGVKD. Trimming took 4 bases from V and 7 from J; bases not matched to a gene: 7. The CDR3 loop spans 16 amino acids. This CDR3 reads CAISGRTSGSRNEQFF. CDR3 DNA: TGTGCCATCAGTGGTCGGACTAGCGGGAGTAGGAATGAGCAGTTCTTC.

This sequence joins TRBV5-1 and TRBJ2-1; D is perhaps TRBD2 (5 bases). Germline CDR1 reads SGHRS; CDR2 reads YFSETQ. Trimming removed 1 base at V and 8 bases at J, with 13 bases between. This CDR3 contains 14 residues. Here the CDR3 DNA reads TGCGCCAGCAGCTTGCTGGGAGCCGGGGATGAGCAGTTCTTC. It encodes CASSLLGAGDEQFF.

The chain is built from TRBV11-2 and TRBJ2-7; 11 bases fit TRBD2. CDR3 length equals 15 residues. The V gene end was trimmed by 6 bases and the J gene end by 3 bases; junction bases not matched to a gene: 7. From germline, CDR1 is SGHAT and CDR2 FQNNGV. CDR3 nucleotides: TGTGCCAGCAGAAAACCGGGACTAGCGGACTACGAGCAGTACTTC. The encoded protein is CASRKPGLADYEQYF.

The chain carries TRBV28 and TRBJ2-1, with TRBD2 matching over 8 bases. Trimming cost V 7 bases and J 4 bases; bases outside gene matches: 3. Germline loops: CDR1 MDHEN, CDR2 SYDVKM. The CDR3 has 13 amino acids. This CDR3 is CASISGMYNEQFF. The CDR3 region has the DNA TGTGCCAGCATTAGCGGGATGTACAATGAGCAGTTCTTC.

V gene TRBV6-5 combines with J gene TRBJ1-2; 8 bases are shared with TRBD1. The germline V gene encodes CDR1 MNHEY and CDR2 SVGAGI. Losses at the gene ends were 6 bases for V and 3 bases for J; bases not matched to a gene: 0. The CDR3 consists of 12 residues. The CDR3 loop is CASRDRDYGYTF. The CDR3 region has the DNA TGTGCCAGCAGGGACAGGGACTATGGCTACACCTTC.

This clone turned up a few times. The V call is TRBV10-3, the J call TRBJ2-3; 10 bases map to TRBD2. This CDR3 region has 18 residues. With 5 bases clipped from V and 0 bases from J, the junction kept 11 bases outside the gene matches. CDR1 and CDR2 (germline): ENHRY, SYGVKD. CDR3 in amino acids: CAISPRISGGTSTDTQYF. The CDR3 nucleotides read TGTGCCATCAGTCCGAGAATTAGCGGGGGGACTAGCACAGATACGCAGTATTTT.